This passage covers 11 T cell receptor beta chains from one sample sequenced in a study of blood T cell repertoires in COVID-19. Clones were read by immunoSEQ multiplex PCR, and TCRdb kept only the in-frame ones, dropping some. The data show 40,000 to 60,000 clones, 93% seen once. Sequencing was carried out using peripheral blood. The origin of the receptors is a man aged 55 to 70 with COVID-19, enrolled during active disease.

The chain couples TRBV2 to TRBJ1-1, with D perhaps TRBD1 (6 bases). Per germline, CDR1 SNHLY and CDR2 FYNNEI. The CDR3 is 14 residues long. V was shortened by 6 bases and J by 5 bases, with 16 bases between the two germline ends. CDR3: CASRLREGETEAFF. In DNA, the CDR3 is TGTGCCAGCAGGCTCCGGGAGGGGGAGACTGAAGCTTTCTTT.

J is TRBJ1-4 and V is TRBV5-1; 8 bases match TRBD1. CDR1 and CDR2 from the germline V gene are SGHRS and YFSETQ. J gave up 5 bases and V 0 bases, and 3 bases lay outside the gene matches. This CDR3 comprises 15 residues. The CDR3 DNA follows: TGCGCCAGCAGCTTGGCAGGGGGCGACAATGAAAAACTGTTTTTT. This sequence encodes CASSLAGGDNEKLFF.

The chain has TRBV2 and TRBJ1-6; no definite D call. The CDR3 spans 14 residues. CDR1 and CDR2 (germline): SNHLY, FYNNEI. V was cut by 3 bases and J by 6 bases, with 9 bases left in between. CDR3 DNA: TGTGCCAGCAGTGAGAGGGCGGGTAATTCACCCCTCCACTTT. Translating it yields CASSERAGNSPLHF. The complete variable domain, with remaining parts taken from reference TRBV2 and TRBJ1-6, reads EPEVTQTPSHQVTQMGQEVILRCVPISNHLYFYWYRQILGQKVEFLVSFYNNEISEKSEIFDDQFSVERPDGSNFTLKIRSTKLEDSAMYFCASSERAGNSPLHFGNGTRLTVT.

The chain is built from TRBV6-5 and TRBJ1-5; D is ambiguous. Germline V gives CDR1 MNHEY, CDR2 SVGAGI. V shed 3 bases and J shed 5 bases, with 8 bases lying between them. The CDR3 contains 13 residues. CDR3 sequence (DNA): TGTGCCAGCAGTTATACAGTGGATCAGCCCCAGCATTTT. Encoded protein: CASSYTVDQPQHF.

This clone has just one count. This chain uses TRBV25-1 with TRBJ2-2; D might be TRBD2 (5 bases). Trimming pared 2 bases from V and 3 bases from J, leaving 7 bases between. Germline CDR1 MGHDK, CDR2 SYGVNS. There are 14 residues in the CDR3. The CDR3 DNA follows: TGTGCCAGCAGTGAAACGGGGTACACCGGGGAGCTGTTTTTT. Its protein is CASSETGYTGELFF.

This chain connects TRBV15 to TRBJ2-5; D perhaps matches TRBD2 (6 bases). Germline lookup yields CDR1 LNHNV and CDR2 YYDKDF (reference sequence). This CDR3 is 14 amino acids long. V lost 3 bases to trimming and J lost 3 bases, with 11 bases between them. This CDR3 reads CATSREGSKETQYF. CDR3 nucleotides: TGTGCCACCAGCAGGGAGGGGAGTAAAGAGACCCAGTACTTC.

This clone was seen only once. The J gene is TRBJ1-6, the V gene TRBV5-6; possible D gene TRBD1, 5 bases. The V end lost 0 bases, the J end lost 3 bases, and 7 bases lay between the germline ends. Germline CDR1 reads SGHDT; CDR2 reads YYEEEE. The CDR3 length is 15 residues. CDR3 residues: CASSLGQHYNSPLHF. CDR3 sequence (DNA): TGTGCCAGCAGCTTGGGACAGCACTATAATTCACCCCTCCACTTT. Full variable domain (remainder filled in from reference TRBV5-6 and TRBJ1-6): DAGVTQSPTHLIKTRGQQVTLRCSPKSGHDTVSWYQQALGQGPQFIFQYYEEEERQRGNFPDRFSGHQFPNYSSELNVNALLLGDSALYLCASSLGQHYNSPLHFGNGTRLTVT.

The CDR3 DNA follows: TGCGCCAGCAGCCAAGATAGTGCTAGCGGGAGGGTGGGGGCCAAAAACATTCAGTACTTC. This gives the protein CASSQDSASGRVGAKNIQYF. The rearrangement joins TRBV4-3 to TRBJ2-4, with 12 bases lining up with TRBD2. V shed 0 bases, J shed 1 base, and the junction held 10 bases outside the gene matches. CDR1 and CDR2 (germline): LGHNA, YSLEER. The CDR3 runs to 20 residues.

V gene TRBV9 combines with J gene TRBJ2-7; 9 bases match TRBD1. V trimming: 3 bases; J trimming: 6 bases; junction bases outside the gene matches: 13. The CDR3 length is 16 residues. In germline, CDR1 is SGDLS, CDR2 YYNGEE. As DNA, the CDR3 is TGTGCCAGCAGCGCGCGAGACACACAGGGGGCCTCCGAGCAGTACTTC. Translated: CASSARDTQGASEQYF.

The V call is TRBV3-1 (or the pseudogene TRBV3-2), the J call TRBJ1-6, with D possibly TRBD1 on 6 matching bases. V dropped 4 bases and J dropped 10 bases, with 17 bases sitting between them. CDR3 length equals 15 residues. Germline V gene lookup returns CDR1 LGHDT and CDR2 YNNKEL (reference sequence). CDR3 sequence (DNA): TGTGCCAGCAGCCCTACCGGACAGCTAGAGTCACCCCTCCACTTT. Its translation: CASSPTGQLESPLHF.

The V and J genes are TRBV18 and TRBJ1-1; a weak D match, TRBD1 (6 bases). Germline lookup yields CDR1 KGHSH and CDR2 LQKENI. V was trimmed by 6 bases and J by 4 bases, leaving 24 bases between them. This CDR3 region has 17 residues. The DNA for the CDR3 is TGTGCCAGCTCCCCTGGGAAGGGGGGGGGCGAAGGCACTGAAGCTTTCTTT. The encoded protein is CASSPGKGGGEGTEAFF.